This T cell receptor beta chain was found in a study of T cell responses to AZD1222 COVID-19 vaccine. This clone was observed a few times. As yet, its antigen is unknown. This CDR3 comprises 11 residues. Trimming took off 0 bases at V and 7 bases at J, with 0 bases between the two ends. From germline, CDR1 is SEHNR and CDR2 FQNEAQ (reference sequence). Points from the study as a whole: It should be noted that donors were predominantly white British and more often female, and clonal diversity was possibly underestimated. Repertoire sampling occurred only after the peak T cell response. Close to half of all spike-specific TCRs reportedly target regions of the variants that are unmutated. Along spike, vaccine-associated CD4 TCRs were found throughout, with dominance at 160-218 and 743-854.

Sequencing was performed with immunoSEQ multiplex PCR; in TCRdb, only in-frame clones are kept and a portion is missing. This table holds about 100,000 clones, approximately 90% found once. The chain carries TRBV7-9 and TRBJ2-2; D remains unclear. The clonotype was recovered from an adult who received the AZD1222 COVID-19 vaccine. This specimen consisted of peripheral blood, obtained 28 days after the second AZD1222 dose. As DNA, the CDR3 is TGTGCCAGCAGCTTAGCCGGGGAGCTGTTTTTT. Residues: CASSLAGELFF.